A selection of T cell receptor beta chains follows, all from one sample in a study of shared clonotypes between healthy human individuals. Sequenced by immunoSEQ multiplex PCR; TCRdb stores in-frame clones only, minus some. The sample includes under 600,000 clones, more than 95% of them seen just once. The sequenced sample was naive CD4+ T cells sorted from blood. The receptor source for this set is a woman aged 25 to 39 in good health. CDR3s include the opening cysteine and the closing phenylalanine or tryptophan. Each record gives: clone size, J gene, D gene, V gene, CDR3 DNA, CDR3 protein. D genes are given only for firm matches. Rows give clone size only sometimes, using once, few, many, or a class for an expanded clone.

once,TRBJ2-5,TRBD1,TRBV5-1,TGCGCCAGCAGCTTGGAACAGGGGGTTTGGGAGACCCAGTACTTC,CASSLEQGVWETQYF
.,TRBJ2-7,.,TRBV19,TGTGCCAGTACTTCCCCGGGCTCCTACGAGCAGTACTTC,CASTSPGSYEQYF
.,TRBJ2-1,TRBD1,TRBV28,TGTGCCAGCACCATTGGGACAGTGATGGGCAATGAGCAGTTCTTC,CASTIGTVMGNEQFF
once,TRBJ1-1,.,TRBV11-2,TGTGCCAGCAGCTTTAGTATGAACACTGAAGCTTTCTTT,CASSFSMNTEAFF
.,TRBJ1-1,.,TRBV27,TGTGCCAGCAGTTTACTAGGGAGTGACACTGAAGCTTTCTTT,CASSLLGSDTEAFF
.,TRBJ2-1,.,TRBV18,TGTGCCAGCTCACCCCCAGGGATCGATGAGCAGTTCTTC,CASSPPGIDEQFF
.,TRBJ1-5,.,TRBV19,TGTGCCAGTACGGATAGCAATCAGCCCCAGCATTTT,CASTDSNQPQHF
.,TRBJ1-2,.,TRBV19,TGTGCCAGTAGTAACCCGGGACAAGCCAACTATGGCTACACCTTC,CASSNPGQANYGYTF
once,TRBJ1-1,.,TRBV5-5,TGTGCCAGCAGCCCCGGACCCAGGGGAGCTTTCTTT,CASSPGPRGAFF
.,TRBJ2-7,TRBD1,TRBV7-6,TGTGCCAGCAGCCCAGGGACAGGCAACTACGAGCAGTACTTC,CASSPGTGNYEQYF
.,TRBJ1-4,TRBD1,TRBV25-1,TGTGCCAGCAGTGAACCGGGACAGGGTTGGGAAAAACTGTTTTTT,CASSEPGQGWEKLFF
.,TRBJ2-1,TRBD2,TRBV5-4,TGTGCCAGCAGCGTCGGACTAGCGGGAGAGCAGTTCTTC,CASSVGLAGEQFF
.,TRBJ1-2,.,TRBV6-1,TGTGCCAGCAGGGACAGCGGTGGCTACACCTTC,CASRDSGGYTF
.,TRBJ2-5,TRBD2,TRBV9,TGTGCCAGCAGCCCGAGGACTAGCGGCGGGTCCCAGTACTTC,CASSPRTSGGSQYF
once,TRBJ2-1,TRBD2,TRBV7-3,TGTGCCAGCAGCCGATCGGGAGGGCCGAATGAGCAGTTCTTC,CASSRSGGPNEQFF
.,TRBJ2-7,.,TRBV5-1,TGCGCCAGCAGCTTGGAAGGACACTACGAGCAGTACTTC,CASSLEGHYEQYF